This T cell receptor (beta chain) was sequenced during a study of cytomegalovirus exposure and HLA in healthy donors. V was cut by 5 bases and J by 4 bases, with 18 bases left in between. Looked up from germline, CDR1 is SEHNR and CDR2 is FQNEAQ (reference sequence). This CDR3 spans 16 amino acids. Use of 60 Vbeta and 13 Jbeta primers characterized the PCR. Assay used: immunoSEQ multiplex PCR; TCRdb lists only in-frame clones, some missing. This table has 110,000 or so clones, approximately 69% appearing once. On this clone itself: Antigen specificity is unknown.

Points from the study as a whole: For TCR beta chains, V- and J-gene trimming was later linked to a missense DCLRE1C variant. Later, TCR association rates were found to vary by HLA locus, highest for DRB1 and lowest for HLA-C. Information on immune exposure was restricted to one variable (CMV serostatus). A further, later analysis showed that HLA-associated TCR beta chains (compared with equally common others) were more clonally expanded.

This sequence was found in a woman aged 45 to 65 in good health and CMV-seropositive. Sequencing was done on a sample of PBMCs. The rearrangement uses TRBV7-9 and TRBJ1-3; TRBD1 is a possible D gene (6 bases). This chain's CDR3 is CASSLLAGASGNTIYF. Here the CDR3 DNA reads TGTGCCAGCAGCCTACTGGCAGGGGCATCAGGAAACACCATATATTTT.